Below are 22 T cell receptor beta chains sequenced from a single sample in a study of blood T cells in healthy people across ages. Alongside a J-beta primer mix, a sample-barcoded 5' primer served in a second PCR lasting about 7 to 12 cycles. TCRdb independently ran MiXCR on the 5' RACE reads; one entry per CDR3 protein. The repertoire holds 780,000 or so distinct CDR3 sequences, with approximately 60% as singletons. The sequencing sample was made of blood. The receptor source for this set is a man aged 35 to 55 in good health.

The chain uses TRBV9 and TRBJ2-1; TRBD2 aligns across 8 bases. Unmatched junction bases numbered 10, after V lost 3 bases and J lost 8 bases. The CDR3 runs 15 residues. Germline CDR1 reads SGDLS; CDR2 reads YYNGEE. The chain's CDR3 is CASSATGGADYEQFF. The CDR3 DNA follows: TGTGCCAGCAGCGCAACCGGGGGGGCCGACTATGAGCAGTTCTTC.

V usage is TRBV5-6 and J usage is TRBJ1-1, with D possibly TRBD1 on 5 matching bases. Germline values: CDR1 SGHDT, CDR2 YYEEEE. Trimming removed 0 bases at V and 1 base at J, with 19 bases between. The CDR3 loop spans 18 amino acids. The CDR3 sequence is CASSLEGPRDYWNTEAFF. The DNA for the CDR3 is TGTGCCAGCAGCTTGGAGGGACCTCGGGACTACTGGAACACTGAAGCTTTCTTT.

This sequence joins TRBV7-2 and TRBJ2-1; 11 nucleotides match TRBD2. CDR3 length: 16 residues. Germline values: CDR1 SGHTA, CDR2 FQGNSA. After removal of 5 bases from V and 6 bases from J, the junction contained 9 bases not matched to a gene. The CDR3 bases are TGTGCCAGCAGCCGCTCCGGGACTAGCGGAATCAATGAGCAGTTCTTC. It encodes CASSRSGTSGINEQFF.

The V call is TRBV9, the J call TRBJ2-1; D is undetermined. The germline V gene encodes CDR1 SGDLS and CDR2 YYNGEE. Trimming pared 0 bases from V and 9 bases from J, leaving 10 bases between. The CDR3 has 13 residues. The CDR3 nucleotides read TGTGCCAGCAGCGTAGGGTGGCTTGGTGAGCAGTTCTTC. Translation: CASSVGWLGEQFF.

The chain has TRBV2 and TRBJ2-5; TRBD2 matches 7 bases. Trimming took 8 bases from V and 11 from J; bases not matched to a gene: 17. Looked up from germline, CDR1 is SNHLY and CDR2 is FYNNEI. The CDR3 is 14 residues long. CDR3: CASLRDYPGWEQYF. CDR3 bases: TGTGCCAGCCTCCGGGACTACCCAGGTTGGGAGCAGTACTTC.

V and J are TRBV7-9 and TRBJ2-3; tentatively, D is TRBD1 or TRBD2 (5 bases each). This CDR3 has 13 amino acids. V lost 2 bases to trimming and J lost 7 bases, with 10 bases between them. Germline lookup yields CDR1 SEHNR and CDR2 FQNEAQ (reference sequence). The CDR3 here is CASSLPGPYTQYF. The DNA of the CDR3 is TGTGCCAGCAGCTTACCGGGGCCGTATACGCAGTATTTT.

This clonotype has just a few counts. The chain has TRBV2 and TRBJ2-2; tentative D call: TRBD2 (6 bases). The CDR3 contains 15 residues. The germline CDR1 and CDR2 sequences are SNHLY and FYNNEI. V dropped 7 bases and J dropped 2 bases, with 14 bases sitting between them. Here the CDR3 reads CASTEDYPNTGELFF. Written as DNA, the CDR3 is TGTGCCAGCACCGAGGACTATCCCAACACCGGGGAGCTGTTTTTT.

The CDR3 region has the DNA TGCAGTGCTAGTGGCTTAGGACGGCTAGACTATGGCTACACCTTC. Its translation: CSASGLGRLDYGYTF. The chain has TRBV20-1 and TRBJ1-2; no definite D call. CDR3 length equals 15 residues. Trimming shortened V by 3 bases and J by 3 bases, and 17 bases separated the two germline ends. CDR1 DFQATT and CDR2 SNEGSKA come from the germline V gene (reference sequence).

This clonotype has just a few counts. The chain recombines TRBV9 with TRBJ1-4; 8 bases are a match to TRBD1. CDR3 length: 15 residues. V was pared by 4 bases and J by 7 bases, with 9 bases of the junction left unmatched. Looked up from germline, CDR1 is SGDLS and CDR2 is YYNGEE. The CDR3 DNA reads TGTGCCAGCAGCACCCAGACAGGGGATGCTGAAAAACTGTTTTTT. Translation: CASSTQTGDAEKLFF.

V is TRBV27 and J is TRBJ2-7; D is undetermined. The CDR3 contains 14 residues. CDR1 and CDR2 (germline): MNHEY, SMNVEV (reference sequence). V was pared by 2 bases and J by 7 bases, with 15 bases between. The CDR3 here is CASSLVSGYNEQYF. The DNA for the CDR3 is TGTGCCAGCAGTTTAGTGTCTGGGTACAATGAGCAGTACTTC.

The chain links TRBV27 to TRBJ2-5; D is unclear. Trimming took 3 bases from V and 4 from J, leaving 12 bases between them. Germline V gene lookup returns CDR1 MNHEY and CDR2 SMNVEV (reference sequence). There are 14 residues in the CDR3. The CDR3, as DNA: TGTGCCAGCAGTTTCATGGGGAACGGAGAGACCCAGTACTTC. Its protein is CASSFMGNGETQYF.

The chain recombines TRBV27 with TRBJ2-1, with TRBD1 matching 12 bases. J gave up 7 bases and V 6 bases, and 10 bases lay outside the gene matches. Germline V gene data show CDR1 as MNHEY and CDR2 as SMNVEV (reference sequence). This CDR3 has 16 residues. The CDR3 protein is CASSPYGDRGRNEQFF. The CDR3 DNA reads as TGTGCCAGCAGCCCATACGGGGACAGGGGGCGGAATGAGCAGTTCTTC.

The chain uses TRBV29-1 and TRBJ1-1; D gene uncertain. This CDR3 has 9 amino acids. Germline lookup yields CDR1 SQVTM and CDR2 ANQGSEA. V shed 7 bases and J shed 5 bases, with 5 bases lying between them. The CDR3 is CSGGTEAFF. CDR3 nucleotides: TGCAGCGGGGGAACTGAAGCTTTCTTT.

The chain uses TRBV30 and TRBJ1-1; D is unresolved. There are 11 residues in the CDR3. Trimming pared 4 bases from V and 0 bases from J, leaving 3 bases between. Germline V gene sequence: CDR1 GTSNPN, CDR2 SVGIG (reference sequence). The CDR3 nucleotides are TGTGCCTGGACCCTGAACACTGAAGCTTTCTTT. Its translation: CAWTLNTEAFF.

This clonotype turned up a few times. Written as DNA, the CDR3 is TGTGCCAGCACCCAGTCGGGGTTTGCTGCCTATGGCTACACCTTC. Translated: CASTQSGFAAYGYTF. V usage is TRBV28 and J usage is TRBJ1-2; no firm D call. The CDR3 is 15 residues long. V lost 7 bases to trimming and J lost 4 bases, with 19 bases between them. Germline CDR1 reads MDHEN; CDR2 reads SYDVKM.

This clonotype was detected only a few times. The chain joins TRBV27 to TRBJ2-7; tentative D call: TRBD1 (5 bases). Germline V gene data show CDR1 as MNHEY and CDR2 as SMNVEV (reference sequence). V was shortened by 6 bases and J by 2 bases, with 14 bases between the two germline ends. This CDR3 comprises 14 residues. In DNA, the CDR3 is TGTGCCAGCAGAGATCCTGGACAAGCCTACGAGCAGTACTTC. This codes for CASRDPGQAYEQYF.

This sequence joins TRBV2 and TRBJ2-2; perhaps TRBD1 as D (6 bases). The CDR3 runs 15 residues. Trimming shortened V by 4 bases and J by 3 bases, and 12 bases separated the two germline ends. From germline, CDR1 is SNHLY and CDR2 FYNNEI. The CDR3 DNA sequence: TGTGCCAGCAGTGTTGAACAGGGTCACACCGGGGAGCTGTTTTTT. Protein sequence: CASSVEQGHTGELFF. The full variable domain, rest sourced from reference TRBV2 and TRBJ2-2, is EPEVTQTPSHQVTQMGQEVILRCVPISNHLYFYWYRQILGQKVEFLVSFYNNEISEKSEIFDDQFSVERPDGSNFTLKIRSTKLEDSAMYFCASSVEQGHTGELFFGEGSRLTVL.

This clonotype was observed at least ten times. Since a much larger clone is just one base distant, this may be a read error. The rearrangement uses TRBV10-2 and TRBJ2-1, with 7 bases that match TRBD2. The junction had 9 bases not matched to a gene; V was cut back by 10 bases and J by 6 bases. The CDR3 runs 13 residues. Per the germline V gene, CDR1 is WSHSY and CDR2 is SAAADI. CDR3 DNA: TGCGCCATAGCCGGGACTACCGCCAATGAGCAGTTCTTC. Translation: CAIAGTTANEQFF.

This clonotype was seen a few times. V and J are TRBV7-8 and TRBJ2-5; the D gene is possibly TRBD1 (7 bases). The V and J ends lost 2 bases and 4 bases respectively, with 11 bases between them. CDR3 length equals 14 residues. The V gene's germline CDR1 is SGHVS and CDR2 FQNEAQ. CDR3 DNA sequence: TGTGCCAGCAGCTTAAGCCAGGGGGGAGAGACCCAGTACTTC. It encodes CASSLSQGGETQYF.

The genes are TRBV20-1 and TRBJ2-5, with 9 positions matching TRBD2. Judging by the DNA end, TRBJ2-7 fits better; the J call may be wrong. CDR3 length equals 15 residues. Per germline, CDR1 DFQATT and CDR2 SNEGSKA (reference sequence). The CDR3 bases are TGCAGTGCTAGTCTCGCGGGGGGGTCGCCCTACGAGCAGTACTTC. Translated, it gives CSASLAGGSPYEQYF.

This chain links TRBV12-3 or TRBV12-4 with TRBJ1-2; the D is unclear. V was cut by 1 base and J by 0 bases, with 9 bases left in between. CDR3 length: 15 residues. The CDR3 bases are TGTGCCAGCAGTTTAGTTCCCGAGTCTAACTATGGCTACACCTTC. This translates into CASSLVPESNYGYTF.

The chain is built from TRBV11-1 and TRBJ2-7; D remains ambiguous. V lost 2 bases, J lost 0 bases, and 17 bases lay in between. The germline V gene encodes CDR1 SGHAT and CDR2 FQDESV (reference sequence). CDR3 length: 17 amino acids. CDR3 amino acids: CASSLRQANTISYEQYF. The CDR3 DNA sequence: TGTGCCAGCAGCTTACGGCAGGCCAACACAATCTCCTACGAGCAGTACTTC. The full variable domain, completed using reference TRBV11-1 and TRBJ2-7, is EAEVAQSPRYKITEKSQAVAFWCDPISGHATLYWYRQILGQGPELLVQFQDESVVDDSQLPKDRFSAERLKGVDSTLKIQPAELGDSAMYLCASSLRQANTISYEQYFGPGTRLTVT.